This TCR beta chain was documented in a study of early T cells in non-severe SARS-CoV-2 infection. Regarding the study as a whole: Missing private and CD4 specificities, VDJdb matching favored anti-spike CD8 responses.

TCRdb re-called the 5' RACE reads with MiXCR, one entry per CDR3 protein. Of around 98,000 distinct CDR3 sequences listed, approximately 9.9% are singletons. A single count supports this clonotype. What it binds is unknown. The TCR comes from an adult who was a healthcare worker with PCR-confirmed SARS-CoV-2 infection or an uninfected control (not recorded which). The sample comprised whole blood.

CDR3 nucleotides: TGTGCCAGCAGTTCGGCGATTGGGGACAGCGATCGCTATGGCTACACCTTC. This codes for CASSSAIGDSDRYGYTF. V usage is TRBV6-2 or TRBV6-3 and J usage is TRBJ1-2; 7 bases fit TRBD1. The CDR3 is 17 amino acids. The ends lost 4 bases at V and 4 bases at J; junction bases unmatched: 15. CDR1 and CDR2 from the germline V gene are MNHEY and SVGEGT.